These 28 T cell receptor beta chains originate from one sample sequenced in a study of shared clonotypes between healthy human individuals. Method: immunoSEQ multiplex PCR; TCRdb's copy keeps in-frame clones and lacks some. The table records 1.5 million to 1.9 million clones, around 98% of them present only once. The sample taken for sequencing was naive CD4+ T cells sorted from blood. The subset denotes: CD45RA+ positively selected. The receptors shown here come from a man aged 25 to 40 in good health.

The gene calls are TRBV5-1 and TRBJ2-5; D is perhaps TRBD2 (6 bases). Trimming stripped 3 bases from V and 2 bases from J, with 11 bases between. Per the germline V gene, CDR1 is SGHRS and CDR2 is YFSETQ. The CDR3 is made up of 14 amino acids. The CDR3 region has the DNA TGCGCCAGCAGCTCGGGGGACCCGCAAGAGACCCAGTACTTC. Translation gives CASSSGDPQETQYF.

The CDR3 loop is CASSPGGRGVRPAEHIQYF. CDR3 DNA sequence: TGTGCCAGCAGCCCCGGGGGCCGGGGGGTCCGTCCGGCTGAGCACATTCAGTACTTC. The chain is built from TRBV7-2 and TRBJ2-4, with D perhaps matching TRBD2 (7 bases). CDR1 and CDR2 (germline): SGHTA, FQGNSA. CDR3 length equals 19 residues. Between the trimmed V and J ends, which lost 5 bases and 8 bases, there was a span of 31 bases.

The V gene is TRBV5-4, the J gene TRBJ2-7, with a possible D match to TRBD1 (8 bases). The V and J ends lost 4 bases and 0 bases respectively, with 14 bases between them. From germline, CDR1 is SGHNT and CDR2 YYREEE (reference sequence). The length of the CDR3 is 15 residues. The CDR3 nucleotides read TGTGCCAGCAGCATACAGGGGGGGGGCTCCTACGAGCAGTACTTC. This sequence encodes CASSIQGGGSYEQYF. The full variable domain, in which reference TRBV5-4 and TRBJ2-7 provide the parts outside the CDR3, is ETGVTQSPTHLIKTRGQQVTLRCSSQSGHNTVSWYQQALGQGPQFIFQYYREEENGRGNFPPRFSGLQFPNYSSELNVNALELDDSALYLCASSIQGGGSYEQYFGPGTRLTVT.

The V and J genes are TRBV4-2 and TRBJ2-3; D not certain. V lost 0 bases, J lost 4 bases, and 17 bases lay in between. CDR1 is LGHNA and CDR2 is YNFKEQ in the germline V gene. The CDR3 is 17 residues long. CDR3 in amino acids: CASSQDTPRSYPDTQYF. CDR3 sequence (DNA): TGTGCCAGCAGCCAAGATACCCCCCGCTCTTATCCAGATACGCAGTATTTT.

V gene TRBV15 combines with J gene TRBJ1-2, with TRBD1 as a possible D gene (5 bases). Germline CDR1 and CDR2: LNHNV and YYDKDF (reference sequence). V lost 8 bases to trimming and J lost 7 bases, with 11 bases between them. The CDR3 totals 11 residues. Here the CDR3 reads CATGQGSGYTF. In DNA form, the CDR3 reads TGTGCCACCGGTCAGGGAAGTGGCTACACCTTC.

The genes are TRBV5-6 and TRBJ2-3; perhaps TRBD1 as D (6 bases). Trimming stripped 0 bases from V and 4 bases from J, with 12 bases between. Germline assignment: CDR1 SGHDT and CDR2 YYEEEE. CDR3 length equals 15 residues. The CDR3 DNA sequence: TGTGCCAGCAGCTTGGTTGGCAGGGGACCAGATACGCAGTATTTT. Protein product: CASSLVGRGPDTQYF.

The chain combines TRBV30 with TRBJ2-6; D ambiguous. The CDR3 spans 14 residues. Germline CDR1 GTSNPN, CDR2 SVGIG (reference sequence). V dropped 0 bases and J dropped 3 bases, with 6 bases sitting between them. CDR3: CAWSVVVGANVLTF. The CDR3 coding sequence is TGTGCCTGGAGTGTTGTCGTTGGGGCCAACGTCCTGACTTTC.

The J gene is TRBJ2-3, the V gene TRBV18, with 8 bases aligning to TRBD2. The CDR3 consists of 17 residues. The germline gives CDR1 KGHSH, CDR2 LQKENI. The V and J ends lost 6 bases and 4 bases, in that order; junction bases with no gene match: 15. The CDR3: CASSLISGRSGADTQYF. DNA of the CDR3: TGTGCCAGCTCCCTAATCAGCGGGAGAAGTGGCGCAGATACGCAGTATTTT.

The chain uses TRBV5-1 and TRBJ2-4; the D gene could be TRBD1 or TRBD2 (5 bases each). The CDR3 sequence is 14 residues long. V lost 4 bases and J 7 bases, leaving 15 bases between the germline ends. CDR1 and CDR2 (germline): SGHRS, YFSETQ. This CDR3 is CASSLGPELNIQYF. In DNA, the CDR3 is TGCGCCAGCAGCCTGGGACCCGAACTGAACATTCAGTACTTC.

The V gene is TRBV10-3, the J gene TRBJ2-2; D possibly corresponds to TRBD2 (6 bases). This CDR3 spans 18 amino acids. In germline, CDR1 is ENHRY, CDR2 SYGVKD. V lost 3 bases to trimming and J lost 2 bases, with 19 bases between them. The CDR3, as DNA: TGTGCCATCAGTGATTGGGTAGCGGAGGCTACAAACACCGGGGAGCTGTTTTTT. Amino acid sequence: CAISDWVAEATNTGELFF.

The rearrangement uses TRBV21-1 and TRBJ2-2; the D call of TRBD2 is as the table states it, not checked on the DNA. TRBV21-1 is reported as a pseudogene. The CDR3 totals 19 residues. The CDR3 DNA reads TGTGCCAGCAGGGCACTCCGGTGTCAAGCGGAGGCGAACACCGGGGAGCTGTTTTTT. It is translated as CASRALRCQAEANTGELFF.

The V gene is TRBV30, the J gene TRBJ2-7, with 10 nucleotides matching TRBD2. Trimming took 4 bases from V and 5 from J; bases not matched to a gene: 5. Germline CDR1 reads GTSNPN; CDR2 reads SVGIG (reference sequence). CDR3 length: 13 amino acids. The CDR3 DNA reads TGTGCCTGGATTTCTAGCGGGAGACACGAGCAGTACTTC. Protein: CAWISSGRHEQYF.

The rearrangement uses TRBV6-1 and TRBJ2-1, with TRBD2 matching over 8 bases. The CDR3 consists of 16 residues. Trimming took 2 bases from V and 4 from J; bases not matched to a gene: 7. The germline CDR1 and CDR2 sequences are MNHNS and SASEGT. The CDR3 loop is CASSETGTRLYNEQFF. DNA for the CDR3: TGTGCCAGCAGTGAAACCGGGACTAGACTTTACAATGAGCAGTTCTTC.

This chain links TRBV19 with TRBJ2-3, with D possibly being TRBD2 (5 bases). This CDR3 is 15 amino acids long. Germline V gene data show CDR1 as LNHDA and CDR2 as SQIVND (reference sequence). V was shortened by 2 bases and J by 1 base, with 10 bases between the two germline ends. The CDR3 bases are TGTGCCAGTAGTATAAAGACCGGGGGCACAGATACGCAGTATTTT. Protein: CASSIKTGGTDTQYF.

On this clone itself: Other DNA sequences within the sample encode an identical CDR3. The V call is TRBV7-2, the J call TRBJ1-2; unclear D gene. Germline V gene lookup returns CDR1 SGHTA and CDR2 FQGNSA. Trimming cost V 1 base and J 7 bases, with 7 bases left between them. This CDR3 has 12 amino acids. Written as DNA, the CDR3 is TGTGCCAGCAGCTTAGATCGAGGTGGCTACACCTTC. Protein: CASSLDRGGYTF.

The CDR3 nucleotides read TGTGCCAGCAGCTTACTAGGGGGACTAGGTAGTGAGCAGTACTTC. Amino acid sequence: CASSLLGGLGSEQYF. This rearrangement joins TRBV7-2 to TRBJ2-7; 8 bases agree with TRBD2. Per the germline V gene, CDR1 is SGHTA and CDR2 is FQGNSA. With 2 bases clipped from V and 7 bases from J, the junction kept 10 bases outside the gene matches. This CDR3 has 15 residues.

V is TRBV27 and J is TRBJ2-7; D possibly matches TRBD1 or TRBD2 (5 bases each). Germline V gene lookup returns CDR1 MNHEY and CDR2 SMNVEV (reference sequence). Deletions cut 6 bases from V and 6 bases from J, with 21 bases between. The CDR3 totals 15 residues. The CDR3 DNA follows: TGTGCCAGCAGCTCATCTAGAGGGGAAGGGTCCGAGCAGTACTTC. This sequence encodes CASSSSRGEGSEQYF.

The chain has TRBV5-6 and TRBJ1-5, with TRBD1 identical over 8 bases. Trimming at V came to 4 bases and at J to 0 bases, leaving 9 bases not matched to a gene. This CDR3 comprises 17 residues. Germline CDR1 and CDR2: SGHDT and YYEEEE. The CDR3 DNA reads TGTGCCAGCAGCCACCGACAGGGGAGATATAGCAATCAGCCCCAGCATTTT. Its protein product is CASSHRQGRYSNQPQHF.

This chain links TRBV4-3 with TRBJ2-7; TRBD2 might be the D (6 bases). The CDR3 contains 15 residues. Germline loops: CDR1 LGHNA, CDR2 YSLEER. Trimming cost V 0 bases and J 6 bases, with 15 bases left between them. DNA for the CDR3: TGCGCCAGCAGCCAAGATGGGTCGGGAGTAGCCGAGCAGTACTTC. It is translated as CASSQDGSGVAEQYF.

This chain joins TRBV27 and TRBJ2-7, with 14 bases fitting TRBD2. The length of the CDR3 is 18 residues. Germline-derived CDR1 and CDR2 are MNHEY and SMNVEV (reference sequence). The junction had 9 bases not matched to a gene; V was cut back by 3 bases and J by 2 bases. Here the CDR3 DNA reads TGTGCCAGCAGTTTGAGACGGACTAGCGGGAGGCCAACCTACGAGCAGTACTTC. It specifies CASSLRRTSGRPTYEQYF.

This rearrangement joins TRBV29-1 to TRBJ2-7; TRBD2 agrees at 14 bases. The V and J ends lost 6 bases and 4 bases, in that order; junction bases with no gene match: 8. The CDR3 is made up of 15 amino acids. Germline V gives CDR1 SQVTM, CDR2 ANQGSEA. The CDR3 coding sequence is TGCAGCGTGGGTGGGACTAGCGGGAGTGATTACGAGCAGTACTTC. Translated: CSVGGTSGSDYEQYF.

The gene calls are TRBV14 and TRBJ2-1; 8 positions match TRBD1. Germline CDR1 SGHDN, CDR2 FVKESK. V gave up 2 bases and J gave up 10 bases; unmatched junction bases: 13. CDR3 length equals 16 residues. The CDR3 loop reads CASSQYAGGALGEQFF. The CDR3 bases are TGTGCCAGCAGCCAATATGCAGGGGGCGCTTTAGGAGAGCAGTTCTTC.

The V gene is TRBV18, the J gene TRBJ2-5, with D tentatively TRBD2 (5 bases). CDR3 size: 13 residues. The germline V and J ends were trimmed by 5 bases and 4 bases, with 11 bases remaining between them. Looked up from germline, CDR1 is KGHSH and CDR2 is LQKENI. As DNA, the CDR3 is TGTGCCAGCTCATTTCGGGGTGGAGAGACCCAGTACTTC. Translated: CASSFRGGETQYF.

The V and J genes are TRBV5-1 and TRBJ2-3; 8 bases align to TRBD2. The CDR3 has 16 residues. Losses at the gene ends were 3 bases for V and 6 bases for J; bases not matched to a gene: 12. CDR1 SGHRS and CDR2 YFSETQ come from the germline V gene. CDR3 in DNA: TGCGCCAGCAGCTCCTCGGGAGGGCTCGTGGGGGATACGCAGTATTTT. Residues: CASSSSGGLVGDTQYF.

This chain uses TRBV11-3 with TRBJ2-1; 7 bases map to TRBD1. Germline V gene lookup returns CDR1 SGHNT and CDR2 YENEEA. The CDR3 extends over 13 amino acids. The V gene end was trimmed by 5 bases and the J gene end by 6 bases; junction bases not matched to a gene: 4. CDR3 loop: CASSKGQFNEQFF. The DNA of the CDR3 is TGTGCCAGCAGCAAGGGACAGTTCAATGAGCAGTTCTTC.

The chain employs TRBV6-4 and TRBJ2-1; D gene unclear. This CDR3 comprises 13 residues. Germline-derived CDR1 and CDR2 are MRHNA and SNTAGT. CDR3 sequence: CANNRATYNEQFF. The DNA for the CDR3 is TGTGCTAACAACCGGGCCACCTACAATGAGCAGTTCTTC.

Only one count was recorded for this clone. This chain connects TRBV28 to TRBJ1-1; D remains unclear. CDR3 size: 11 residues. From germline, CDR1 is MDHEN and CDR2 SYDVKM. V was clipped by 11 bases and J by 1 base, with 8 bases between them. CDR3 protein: CAVAGNTEAFF. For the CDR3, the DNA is TGTGCCGTGGCAGGGAACACTGAAGCTTTCTTT. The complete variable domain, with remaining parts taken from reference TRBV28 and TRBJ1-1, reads DVKVTQSSRYLVKRTGEKVFLECVQDMDHENMFWYRQDPGLGLRLIYFSYDVKMKEKGDIPEGYSVSREKKERFSLILESASTNQTSMYLCAVAGNTEAFFGQGTRLTVV.

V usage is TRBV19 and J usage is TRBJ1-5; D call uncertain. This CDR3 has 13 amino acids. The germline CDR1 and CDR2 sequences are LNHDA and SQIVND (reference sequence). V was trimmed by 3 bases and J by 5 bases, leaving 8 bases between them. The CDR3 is CASSIYSDQPQHF. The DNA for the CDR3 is TGTGCCAGTAGTATTTATTCCGATCAGCCCCAGCATTTT.